The clone carrying this T cell receptor beta chain has a handful of counts. Its target is unknown. This specimen comes from a study of beta chain features in type 1 diabetes. Findings and caveats of the study: There was a moderate but significant shortening of TCRB CDR3s in all four CD4+ subsets of Type 1 diabetes patients.

Every bit of the isolated RNA underwent reverse transcription, so sequencing read expressed TCRB transcripts. TCRdb keeps only in-frame clones here, not all; method: immunoSEQ multiplex PCR. The sample lists 500,000 to 850,000 clones, 11% to 15% occurring once. The trim removed 3 bases at V and 1 base at J, leaving 2 bases unmatched. The germline V gene encodes CDR1 KGHSH and CDR2 LQKENI. The CDR3 consists of 15 residues. The sequenced sample was naive CD4+ T cells from blood. The rearrangement links TRBV18 to TRBJ2-1; 8 nucleotides align to TRBD1. This TCR was recovered from a man younger than 30 with type 1 diabetes. The CDR3: CASSPYRGSYNEQFF. The CDR3 nucleotides read TGTGCCAGCTCACCTTACAGGGGGTCCTACAATGAGCAGTTCTTC.